What follows are 8 T cell receptor beta chains derived from one specimen sequenced in a study of tumor-infiltrating lymphocytes in oesophageal squamous cell carcinoma. TCRdb processed the PCR reads anew with MiXCR; each CDR3 protein has one entry. The table shows over 10,000 distinct CDR3 sequences, with under 60% occurring only once. Sequenced sample: blood. The receptors stem from a female donor with esophageal squamous cell carcinoma.

This clonotype is judged medium-sized. V gene TRBV24-1 combines with J gene TRBJ2-1; 12 bases are a match to TRBD2. Trimming at V came to 1 base and at J to 6 bases, leaving 3 bases not matched to a gene. CDR3 length: 16 residues. Germline lookup yields CDR1 KGHDR and CDR2 SFDVKD. The CDR3 sequence: CATSDLGLAGSNEQFF. The CDR3 nucleotides read TGTGCCACCAGTGATTTAGGACTAGCGGGGAGCAATGAGCAGTTCTTC.

This clonotype counts as medium-sized. The chain recombines TRBV12-3 or TRBV12-4 with TRBJ2-2; 9 positions agree with TRBD1. This CDR3 is built from 16 residues. The J segment lost 5 bases and the V segment lost 2 bases, leaving 6 bases of the junction unmatched. The CDR3 DNA follows: TGTGCCAGCAGTTTATATGGGACAGGGAATACCGGGGAGCTGTTTTTT. Its translation: CASSLYGTGNTGELFF.

As regards this clonotype: Compared with germline, one end of the junction differs, possibly owing to a read error. The gene calls are TRBV7-8 and TRBJ1-6; 7 nucleotides match TRBD1. The CDR3 runs 14 residues. Germline CDR1 and CDR2: SGHVS and FQNEAQ. The CDR3 here is CASSSTGQYSPLHF. The CDR3 nucleotides read TGTGCCAGCAGTTCGACAGGGCAGTATTCACCCCTCCACTTC.

This clonotype appeared many times. The rearrangement links TRBV10-3 to TRBJ1-5, with 8 bases identical to TRBD1. This CDR3 is built from 15 residues. The V gene end was trimmed by 2 bases and the J gene end by 6 bases; junction bases not matched to a gene: 6. Germline values: CDR1 ENHRY, CDR2 SYGVKD. The CDR3 is CAISEGQGAGQPQHF. The CDR3, as DNA: TGTGCCATCAGTGAGGGTCAGGGGGCTGGTCAGCCCCAGCATTTT.

By share of the sample, this clonotype is large. The V gene is TRBV10-1, the J gene TRBJ2-1; D is unclear. The CDR3 totals 12 residues. Germline lookup yields CDR1 WNHNN and CDR2 SYGVQD (reference sequence). Trimming removed 6 bases at V and 10 bases at J, with 13 bases between. DNA of the CDR3: TGCGCCAGCAGCGATGGGGTAATGGAGCAGTTCTTC. It specifies CASSDGVMEQFF.

As to this clonotype: At one boundary the junction diverges from the germline segment, which might be a read error. The chain is built from TRBV7-9 and TRBJ1-6; 8 nucleotides line up with TRBD2. Gene TRBJ2-7 matches the end of the DNA better, so the J call may be wrong. CDR1 is SEHNR, CDR2 FQNEAQ, per germline (reference sequence). The CDR3 is made up of 13 amino acids. CDR3 DNA: TGTGCTAGCAGCTCCAGCGGGAGCGGCGAGCAGTACTTC. Its protein is CASSSSGSGEQYF.

The V and J genes are TRBV3-1 and TRBJ2-3, with D unresolved. Germline V CDR1 and CDR2: LGHDT, YNNKEL (reference sequence). CDR3 length equals 12 residues. Trimming left V 1 base short and J 5 bases short, with 4 bases between. In DNA form, the CDR3 reads TGTGCCAGCAGCCAAGCAGTAGATACGCAGTATTTT. Translation: CASSQAVDTQYF.

The chain links TRBV11-2 to TRBJ2-1; 9 bases map to TRBD1. V gave up 2 bases and J gave up 5 bases; unmatched junction bases: 4. Per the germline V gene, CDR1 is SGHAT and CDR2 is FQNNGV. The CDR3 is 15 amino acids. CDR3 bases: TGTGCCAGCAGCTTATACCGGGACAGGGACAATGAGCAGTTCTTC. Protein sequence: CASSLYRDRDNEQFF. Combining the CDR3 with reference TRBV11-2 and TRBJ2-1 gives the whole variable domain EAGVAQSPRYKIIEKRQSVAFWCNPISGHATLYWYQQILGQGPKLLIQFQNNGVVDDSQLPKDRFSAERLKGVDSTLKIQPAKLEDSAVYLCASSLYRDRDNEQFFGPGTRLTVL.